This entry concerns a single T cell receptor (beta chain). Antigen specificity is unknown. The record originates from a study of T cells in Graves' hyperthyroidism and ophthalmopathy. Study observations and caveats: Ophthalmopathy was separated from stable hyperthyroidism by a 13 V-J model. Onset of ophthalmopathy came a median approximately 6.5 months after the model predicted it.

Between the trimmed V and J ends, which lost 4 bases and 5 bases, there was a span of 12 bases. The CDR3 has 14 residues. From germline, CDR1 is KGHSH and CDR2 LQKENI. Patients aged 18 to 65 had newly diagnosed hyperthyroidism that had lasted under 2 months. Patients were excluded for uncontrolled infection, other autoimmune disease, pregnancy or lactation. Researchers amplified the TCR beta CDR3 regions from RNA transcripts. HTBI primers were the set used in a first-round RT-PCR of the TCR CDR3. TCRdb reprocessed the multiplex PCR reads with MiXCR, giving one entry per CDR3 protein. The sample lists 700,000 to 850,000 distinct CDR3 sequences, roughly a third occurring once.

The TCR originated in a woman in her 40s with Graves' hyperthyroidism. The chain joins TRBV18 to TRBJ1-5; unclear D gene. The specimen sequenced was blood. CDR3 DNA sequence: TGTGCCAGCTCACACGATAGGAGCGATCAGCCCCAGCATTTT. It is translated as CASSHDRSDQPQHF.